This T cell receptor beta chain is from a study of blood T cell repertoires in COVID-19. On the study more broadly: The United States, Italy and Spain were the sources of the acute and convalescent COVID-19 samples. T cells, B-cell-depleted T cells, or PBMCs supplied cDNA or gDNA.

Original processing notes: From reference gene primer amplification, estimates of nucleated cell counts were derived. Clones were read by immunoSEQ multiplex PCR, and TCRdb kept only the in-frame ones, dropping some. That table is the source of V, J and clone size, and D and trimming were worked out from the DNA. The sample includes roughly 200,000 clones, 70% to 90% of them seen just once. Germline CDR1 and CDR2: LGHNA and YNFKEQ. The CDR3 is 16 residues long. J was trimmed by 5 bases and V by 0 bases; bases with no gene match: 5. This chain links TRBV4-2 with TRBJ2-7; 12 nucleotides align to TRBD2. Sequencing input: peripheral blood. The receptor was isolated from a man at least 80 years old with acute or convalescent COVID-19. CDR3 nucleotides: TGTGCCAGCAGCCAAGAGCGGACTAGCGGGGTTAACGAGCAGTACTTC. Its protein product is CASSQERTSGVNEQYF.